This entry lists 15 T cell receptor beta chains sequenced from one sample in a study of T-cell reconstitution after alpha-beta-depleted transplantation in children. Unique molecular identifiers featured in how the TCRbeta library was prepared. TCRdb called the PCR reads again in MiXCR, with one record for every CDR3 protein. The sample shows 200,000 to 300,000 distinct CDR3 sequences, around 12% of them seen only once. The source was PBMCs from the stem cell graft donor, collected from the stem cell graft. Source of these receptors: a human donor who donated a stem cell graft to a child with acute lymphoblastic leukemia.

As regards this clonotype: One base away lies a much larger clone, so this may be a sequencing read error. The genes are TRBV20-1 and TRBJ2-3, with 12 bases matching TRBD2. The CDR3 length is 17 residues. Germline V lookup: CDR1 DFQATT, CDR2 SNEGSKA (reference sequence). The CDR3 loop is CSASASGRATSTDTLYF. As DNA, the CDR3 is TGCAGTGCATCCGCTAGCGGGAGGGCTACTAGCACAGATACGCTGTATTTT.

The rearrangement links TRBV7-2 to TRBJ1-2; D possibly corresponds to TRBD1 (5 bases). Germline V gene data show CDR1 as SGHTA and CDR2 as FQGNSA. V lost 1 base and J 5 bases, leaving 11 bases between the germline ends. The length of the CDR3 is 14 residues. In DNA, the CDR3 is TGTGCCAGCAGCTTAGGGGAGAGGGGTTATGGCTACACCTTC. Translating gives CASSLGERGYGYTF. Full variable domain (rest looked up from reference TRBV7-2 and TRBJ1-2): GAGVSQSPSNKVTEKGKDVELRCDPISGHTALYWYRQSLGQGLEFLIYFQGNSAPDKSGLPSDRFSAERTGGSVSTLTIQRTQQEDSAVYLCASSLGERGYGYTFGSGTRLTVV.

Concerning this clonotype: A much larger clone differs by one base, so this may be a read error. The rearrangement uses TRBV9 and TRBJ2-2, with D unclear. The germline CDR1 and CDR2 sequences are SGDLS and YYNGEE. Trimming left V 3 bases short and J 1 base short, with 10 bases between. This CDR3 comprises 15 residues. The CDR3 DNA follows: TGTGCCAGCAGCGCAGAATGGGGGAACACCGGGGAGCTGTTTTTT. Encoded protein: CASSAEWGNTGELFF.

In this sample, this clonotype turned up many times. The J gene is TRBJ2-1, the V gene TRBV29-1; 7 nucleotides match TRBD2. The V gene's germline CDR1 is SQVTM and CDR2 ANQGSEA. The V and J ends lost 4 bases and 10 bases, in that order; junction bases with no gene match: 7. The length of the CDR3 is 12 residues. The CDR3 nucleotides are TGCAGCGTTGGGGGAGGGCGATACGAGCAGTTCTTC. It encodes CSVGGGRYEQFF.

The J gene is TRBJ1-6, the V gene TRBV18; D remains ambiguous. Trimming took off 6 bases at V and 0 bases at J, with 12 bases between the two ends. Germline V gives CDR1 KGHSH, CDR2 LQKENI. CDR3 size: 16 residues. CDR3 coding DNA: TGTGCCAGCTCTCTGGACTTGAGCTCCTATAATTCACCCCTCCACTTT. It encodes CASSLDLSSYNSPLHF. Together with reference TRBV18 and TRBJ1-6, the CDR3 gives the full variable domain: NAGVMQNPRHLVRRRGQEARLRCSPMKGHSHVYWYRQLPEEGLKFMVYLQKENIIDESGMPKERFSAEFPKEGPSILRIQQVVRGDSAAYFCASSLDLSSYNSPLHFGNGTRLTVT.

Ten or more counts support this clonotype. For the CDR3, the DNA is TGTGCCAGCAGCTTAAAGGCTGCCACTGAAGCTTTCTTT. This sequence encodes CASSLKAATEAFF. This chain links TRBV7-2 with TRBJ1-1; no definite D call. V lost 2 bases, J lost 4 bases, and 8 bases lay in between. CDR1 and CDR2 (germline): SGHTA, FQGNSA. There are 13 residues in the CDR3.

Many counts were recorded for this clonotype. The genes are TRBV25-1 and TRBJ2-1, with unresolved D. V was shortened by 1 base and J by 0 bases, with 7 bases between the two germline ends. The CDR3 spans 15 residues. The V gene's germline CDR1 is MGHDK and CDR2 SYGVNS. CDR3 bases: TGTGCCAGCAGTGAATCGCCAGGCTCCTACAATGAGCAGTTCTTC. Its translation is CASSESPGSYNEQFF.

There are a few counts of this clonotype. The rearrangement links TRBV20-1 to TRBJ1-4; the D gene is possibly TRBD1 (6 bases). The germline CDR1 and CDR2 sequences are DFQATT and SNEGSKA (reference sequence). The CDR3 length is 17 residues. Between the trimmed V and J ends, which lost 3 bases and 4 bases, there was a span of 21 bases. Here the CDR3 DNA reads TGCAGTGCTAGGAGGGGAACGGGGGCTCGGGTTAATGAAAAACTGTTTTTT. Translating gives CSARRGTGARVNEKLFF.

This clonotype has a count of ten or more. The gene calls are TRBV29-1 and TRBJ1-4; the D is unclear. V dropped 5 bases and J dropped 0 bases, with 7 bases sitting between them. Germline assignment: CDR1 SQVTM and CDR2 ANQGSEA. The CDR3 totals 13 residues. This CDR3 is CSVWTATNEKLFF. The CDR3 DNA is TGCAGCGTTTGGACCGCAACTAATGAAAAACTGTTTTTT.

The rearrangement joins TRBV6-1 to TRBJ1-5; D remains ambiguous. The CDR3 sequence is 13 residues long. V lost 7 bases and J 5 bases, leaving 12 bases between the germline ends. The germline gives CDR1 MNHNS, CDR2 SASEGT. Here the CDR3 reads CASTRGPYQPQHF. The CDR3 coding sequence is TGTGCCAGCACGCGTGGCCCATATCAGCCCCAGCATTTT.

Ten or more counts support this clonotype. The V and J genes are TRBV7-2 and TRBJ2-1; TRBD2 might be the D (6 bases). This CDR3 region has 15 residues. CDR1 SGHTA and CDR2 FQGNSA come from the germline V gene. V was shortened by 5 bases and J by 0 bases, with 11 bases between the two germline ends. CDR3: CASSARSGSYNEQFF. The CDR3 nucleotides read TGTGCCAGCAGCGCCCGTAGCGGCTCCTACAATGAGCAGTTCTTC.

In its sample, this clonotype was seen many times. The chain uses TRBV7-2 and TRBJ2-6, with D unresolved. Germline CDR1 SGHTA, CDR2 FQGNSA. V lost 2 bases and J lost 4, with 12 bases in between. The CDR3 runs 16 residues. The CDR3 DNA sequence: TGTGCCAGCAGCTTAAGACCGACGGGCGGGGCCAACGTCCTGACTTTC. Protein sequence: CASSLRPTGGANVLTF.

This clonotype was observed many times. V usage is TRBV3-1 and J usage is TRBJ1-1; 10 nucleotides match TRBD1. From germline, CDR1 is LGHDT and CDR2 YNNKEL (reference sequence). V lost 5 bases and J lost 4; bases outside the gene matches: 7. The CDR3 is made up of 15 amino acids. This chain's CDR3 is CASSFTTGGRTEAFF. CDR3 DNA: TGTGCCAGCAGCTTCACGACAGGGGGCCGCACTGAAGCTTTCTTT.

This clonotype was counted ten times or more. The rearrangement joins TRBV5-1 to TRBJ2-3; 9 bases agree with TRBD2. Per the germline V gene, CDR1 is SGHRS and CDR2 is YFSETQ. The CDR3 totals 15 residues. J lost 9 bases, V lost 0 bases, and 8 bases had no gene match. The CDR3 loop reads CASSLDSGRKETQYF. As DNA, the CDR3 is TGCGCCAGCAGCTTGGATAGCGGGAGAAAGGAGACGCAGTATTTT.

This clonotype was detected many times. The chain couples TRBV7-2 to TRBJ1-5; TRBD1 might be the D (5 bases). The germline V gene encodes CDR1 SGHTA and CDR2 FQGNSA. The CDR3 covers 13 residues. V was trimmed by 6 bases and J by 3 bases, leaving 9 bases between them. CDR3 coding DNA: TGTGCCAGCAGTTGGGGGTCCAATCAGCCCCAGCATTTT. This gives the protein CASSWGSNQPQHF. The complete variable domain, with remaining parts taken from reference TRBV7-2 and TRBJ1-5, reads GAGVSQSPSNKVTEKGKDVELRCDPISGHTALYWYRQSLGQGLEFLIYFQGNSAPDKSGLPSDRFSAERTGGSVSTLTIQRTQQEDSAVYLCASSWGSNQPQHFGDGTRLSIL.